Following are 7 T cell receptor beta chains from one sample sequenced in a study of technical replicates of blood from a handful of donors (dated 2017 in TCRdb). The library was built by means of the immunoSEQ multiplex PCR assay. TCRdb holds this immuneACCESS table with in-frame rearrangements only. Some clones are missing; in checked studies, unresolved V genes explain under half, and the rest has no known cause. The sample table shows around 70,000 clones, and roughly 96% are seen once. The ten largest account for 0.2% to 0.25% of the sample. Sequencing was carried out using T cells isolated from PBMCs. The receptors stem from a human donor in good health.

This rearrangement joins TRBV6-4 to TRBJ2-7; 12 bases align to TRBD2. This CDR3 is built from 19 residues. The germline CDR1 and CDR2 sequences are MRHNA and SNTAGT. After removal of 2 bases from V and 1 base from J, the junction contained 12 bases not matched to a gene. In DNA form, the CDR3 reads TGTGCCAGCAGTGACCCCGTGCGGCTAGCGGGAGGGAAATCCTACGAGCAGTACTTC. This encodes CASSDPVRLAGGKSYEQYF.

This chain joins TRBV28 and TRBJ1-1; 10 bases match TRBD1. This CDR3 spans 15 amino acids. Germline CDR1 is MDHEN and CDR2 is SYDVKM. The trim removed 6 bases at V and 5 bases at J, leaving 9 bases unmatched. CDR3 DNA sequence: TGTGCCAGCAGCAACGCTGGGACAGGGGATACTGAAGCTTTCTTT. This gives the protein CASSNAGTGDTEAFF.

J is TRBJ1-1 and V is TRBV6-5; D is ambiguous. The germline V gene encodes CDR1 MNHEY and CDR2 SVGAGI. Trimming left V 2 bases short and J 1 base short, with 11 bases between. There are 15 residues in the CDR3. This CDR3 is CASSYDAEGNTEAFF. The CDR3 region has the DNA TGTGCCAGCAGTTACGACGCGGAGGGGAACACTGAAGCTTTCTTT.

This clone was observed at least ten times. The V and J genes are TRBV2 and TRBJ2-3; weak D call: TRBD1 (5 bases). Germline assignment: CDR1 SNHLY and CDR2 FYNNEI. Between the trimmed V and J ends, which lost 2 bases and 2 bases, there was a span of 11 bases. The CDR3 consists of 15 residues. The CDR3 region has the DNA TGTGCCAGCAGTGAAACAGGCATCGACACAGATACGCAGTATTTT. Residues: CASSETGIDTDTQYF. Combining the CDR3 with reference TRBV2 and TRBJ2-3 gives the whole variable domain EPEVTQTPSHQVTQMGQEVILRCVPISNHLYFYWYRQILGQKVEFLVSFYNNEISEKSEIFDDQFSVERPDGSNFTLKIRSTKLEDSAMYFCASSETGIDTDTQYFGPGTRLTVL.

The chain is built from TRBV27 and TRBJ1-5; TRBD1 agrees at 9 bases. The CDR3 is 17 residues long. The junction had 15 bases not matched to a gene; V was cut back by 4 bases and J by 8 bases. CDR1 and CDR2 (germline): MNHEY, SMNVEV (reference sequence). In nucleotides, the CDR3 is TGTGCCAGCAGTTCCTCCTTTGGACAGGGGAAGAATGAGCCCCAGCATTTT. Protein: CASSSSFGQGKNEPQHF.

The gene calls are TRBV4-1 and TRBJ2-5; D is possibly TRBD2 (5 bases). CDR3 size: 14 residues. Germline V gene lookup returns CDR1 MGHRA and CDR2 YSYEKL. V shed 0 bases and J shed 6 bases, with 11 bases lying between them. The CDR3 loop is CASSQDGDGKTQYF. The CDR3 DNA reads TGCGCCAGCAGCCAAGACGGGGATGGGAAGACCCAGTACTTC.

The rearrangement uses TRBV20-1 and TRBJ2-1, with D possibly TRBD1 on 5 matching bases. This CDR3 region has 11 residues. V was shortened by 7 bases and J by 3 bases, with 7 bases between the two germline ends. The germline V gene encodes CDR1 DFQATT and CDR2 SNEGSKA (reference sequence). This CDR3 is CSGQLYNEQFF. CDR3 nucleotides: TGCAGTGGACAGCTCTACAATGAGCAGTTCTTC.